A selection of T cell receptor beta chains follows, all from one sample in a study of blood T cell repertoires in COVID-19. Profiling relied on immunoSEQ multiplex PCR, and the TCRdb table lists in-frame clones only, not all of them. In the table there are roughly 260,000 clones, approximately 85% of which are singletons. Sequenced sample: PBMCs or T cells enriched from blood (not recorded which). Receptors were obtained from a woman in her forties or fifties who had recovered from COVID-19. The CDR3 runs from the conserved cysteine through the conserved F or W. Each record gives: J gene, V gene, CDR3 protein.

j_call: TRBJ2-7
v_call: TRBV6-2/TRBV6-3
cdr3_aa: CASSYSRGTGGNEQYF

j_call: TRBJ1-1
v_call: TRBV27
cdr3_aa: CASSLFGGNTEAFF

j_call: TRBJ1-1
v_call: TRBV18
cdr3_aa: CASSPLGGTEAFF

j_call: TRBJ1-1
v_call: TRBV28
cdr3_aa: CASSSQGRTEAFF

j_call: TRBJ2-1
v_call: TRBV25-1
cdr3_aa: CASSGYGTSGENEQFF

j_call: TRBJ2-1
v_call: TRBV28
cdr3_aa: CASSHQREGLNEQFF

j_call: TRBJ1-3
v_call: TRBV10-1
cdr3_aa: CASRKTGFSGNTIYF

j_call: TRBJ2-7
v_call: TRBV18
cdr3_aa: CASSPSTGQGISYEQYF

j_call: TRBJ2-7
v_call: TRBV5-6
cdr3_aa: CASRDRKSSYEQYF

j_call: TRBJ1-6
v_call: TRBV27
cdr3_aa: CASSLGGQGRSPLHF

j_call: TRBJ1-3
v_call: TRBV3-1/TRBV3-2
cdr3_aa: CASSQVAGNRDSGNTIYF

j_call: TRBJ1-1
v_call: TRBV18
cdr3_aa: CASSNRGEAFF

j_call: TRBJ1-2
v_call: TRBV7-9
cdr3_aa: CASSRQGIEGYTF

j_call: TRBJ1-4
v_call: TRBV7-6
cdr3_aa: CASSSEGRANEKLFF

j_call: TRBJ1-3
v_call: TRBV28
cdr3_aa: CASSAQSSGNTIYF

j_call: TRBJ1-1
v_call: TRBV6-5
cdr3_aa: CASSGGGIIDTEAFF

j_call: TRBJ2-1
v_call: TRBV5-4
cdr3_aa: CASSLVDTGAREQFF

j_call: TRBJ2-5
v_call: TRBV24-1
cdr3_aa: CATSDRRGYQETQYF

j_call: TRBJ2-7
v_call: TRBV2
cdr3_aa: CASKAGEHEQYF

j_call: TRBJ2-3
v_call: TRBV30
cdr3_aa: CAWFAGTSGRAVPRYF

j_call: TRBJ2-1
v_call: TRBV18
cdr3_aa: CASSPTYNEQFF

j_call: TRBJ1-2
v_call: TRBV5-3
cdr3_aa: CARSPTGGNYGYTF

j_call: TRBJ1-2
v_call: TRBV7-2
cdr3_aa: CASSKGLMEGRKGYTF

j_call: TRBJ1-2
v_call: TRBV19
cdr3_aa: CASSIAQDRTNYGYTF

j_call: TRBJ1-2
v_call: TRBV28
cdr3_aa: CASSLAGQGGNYGYTF

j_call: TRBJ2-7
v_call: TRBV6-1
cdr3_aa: CASSDLTGTYEQYF

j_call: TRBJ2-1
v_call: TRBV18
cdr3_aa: CASSIPSGRAGEQFF

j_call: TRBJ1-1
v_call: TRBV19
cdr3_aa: CASSIRGTGQARMNTEAFF

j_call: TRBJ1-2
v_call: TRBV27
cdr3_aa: CASSAGTAVNYGYTF

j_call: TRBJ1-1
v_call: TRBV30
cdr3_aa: CAWDHRGGNTEAFF

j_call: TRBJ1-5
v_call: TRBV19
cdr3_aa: CASSISKGGDQPQHF